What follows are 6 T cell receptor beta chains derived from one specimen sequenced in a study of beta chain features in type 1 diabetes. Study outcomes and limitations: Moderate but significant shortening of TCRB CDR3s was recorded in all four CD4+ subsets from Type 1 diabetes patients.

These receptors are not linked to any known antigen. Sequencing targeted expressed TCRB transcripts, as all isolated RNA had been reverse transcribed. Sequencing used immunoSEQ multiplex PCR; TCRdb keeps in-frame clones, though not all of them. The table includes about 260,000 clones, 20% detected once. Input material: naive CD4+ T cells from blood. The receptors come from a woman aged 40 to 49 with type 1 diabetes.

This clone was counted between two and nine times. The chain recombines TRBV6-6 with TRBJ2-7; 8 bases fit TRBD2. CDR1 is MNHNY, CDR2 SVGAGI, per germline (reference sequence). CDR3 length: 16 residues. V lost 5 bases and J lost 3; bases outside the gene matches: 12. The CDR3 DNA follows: TGTGCCAGCAGTCTTCCCATCGTAGCGGGGCACTACGAGCAGTACTTC. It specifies CASSLPIVAGHYEQYF.

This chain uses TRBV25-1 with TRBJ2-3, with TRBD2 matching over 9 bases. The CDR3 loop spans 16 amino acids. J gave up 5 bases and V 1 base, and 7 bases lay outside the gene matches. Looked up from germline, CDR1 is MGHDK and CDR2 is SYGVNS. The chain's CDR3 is CASSESASGAVDTQYF. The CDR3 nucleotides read TGTGCCAGCAGTGAATCGGCTAGCGGGGCAGTAGATACGCAGTATTTT.

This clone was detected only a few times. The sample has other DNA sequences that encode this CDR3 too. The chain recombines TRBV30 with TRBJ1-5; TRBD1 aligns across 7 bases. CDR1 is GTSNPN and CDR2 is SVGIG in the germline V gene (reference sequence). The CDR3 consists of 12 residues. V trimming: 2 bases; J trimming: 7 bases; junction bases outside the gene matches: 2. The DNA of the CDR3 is TGTGCCTGGAGTACAGGGGCCCAGCCCCAGCATTTT. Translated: CAWSTGAQPQHF. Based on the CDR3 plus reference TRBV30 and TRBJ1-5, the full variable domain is SQTIHQWPATLVQPVGSPLSLECTVEGTSNPNLYWYRQAAGRGLQLLFYSVGIGQISSEVPQNLSASRPQDRQFILSSKKLLLSDSGFYLCAWSTGAQPQHFGDGTRLSIL.

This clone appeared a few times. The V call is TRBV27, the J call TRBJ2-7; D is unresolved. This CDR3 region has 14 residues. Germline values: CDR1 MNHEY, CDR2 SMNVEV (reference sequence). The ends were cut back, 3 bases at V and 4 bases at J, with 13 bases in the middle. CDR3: CASSLRDGSYEQYF. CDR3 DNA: TGTGCCAGCAGTTTGCGTGACGGGTCGTACGAGCAGTACTTC.

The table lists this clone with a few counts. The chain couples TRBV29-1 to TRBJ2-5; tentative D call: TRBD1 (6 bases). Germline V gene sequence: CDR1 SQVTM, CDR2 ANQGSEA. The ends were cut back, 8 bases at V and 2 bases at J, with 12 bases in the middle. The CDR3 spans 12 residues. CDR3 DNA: TGCAGCTCGGGTAGGGGGCAAGAGACCCAGTACTTC. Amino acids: CSSGRGQETQYF.

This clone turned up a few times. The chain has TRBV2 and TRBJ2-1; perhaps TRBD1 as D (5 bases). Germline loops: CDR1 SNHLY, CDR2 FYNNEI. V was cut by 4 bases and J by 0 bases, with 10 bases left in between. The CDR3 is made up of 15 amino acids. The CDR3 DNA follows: TGTGCCAGCAGTGTCGGACACCGCTCCTACAATGAGCAGTTCTTC. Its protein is CASSVGHRSYNEQFF.